The rows below give T cell receptor beta chains drawn from one sample of a study of T cell responses to AZD1222 COVID-19 vaccine. Measured with immunoSEQ multiplex PCR; TCRdb has only the in-frame clones, and not every one. Of under 150,000 clones listed, 85% to 90% are singletons. The input for sequencing was peripheral blood, taken 28 days after the second AZD1222 dose. The origin of the receptors is an adult who received the AZD1222 COVID-19 vaccine. Each CDR3 is given with its conserved first and last residue. A D gene is named only where the DNA matches it firmly. Rows give clone size only sometimes, using once, few, many, or a class for an expanded clone.

TGTGCCAGCAGCAAAGGGGCAGGGTACGGTCAGCCCCAGCATTTT	CASSKGAGYGQPQHF	-	-	TRBV28	TRBJ1-5
TGTGCCACCAGAAAAGGGGGAGGTAGCAATCAGCCCCAGCATTTT	CATRKGGGSNQPQHF	-	-	TRBV24-1	TRBJ1-5
TGTGCCAGCAGTTTAGGGGGGAACTATGGCTACACCTTC	CASSLGGNYGYTF	-	-	TRBV12-3/TRBV12-4	TRBJ1-2
TGTGCCAGTAGTAGAGCCTATGGCTACACCTTC	CASSRAYGYTF	-	-	TRBV19	TRBJ1-2
TGTGCCAGCAGCCCATCTGGGGGACAGGGGAAATTGGGTGGCTACACCTTC	CASSPSGGQGKLGGYTF	TRBD1	-	TRBV7-2	TRBJ1-2
TGTGCCACCAGCCCCCGACTAGCGGGGGCCTACAATGAGCAGTTCTTC	CATSPRLAGAYNEQFF	TRBD2	-	TRBV15	TRBJ2-1
TGTGCCAGCAGTCAGGATTTTTACTCTGGAAACACCATATATTTT	CASSQDFYSGNTIYF	-	-	TRBV6-5	TRBJ1-3
TGTGCCAGCAGTTACTCCTATCAGAAGTATGAGCAGTTCTTC	CASSYSYQKYEQFF	-	-	TRBV6-5	TRBJ2-1
TGTGCCAGCAATTTAGGGGCGGACACTGAAGCTTTCTTT	CASNLGADTEAFF	-	-	TRBV28	TRBJ1-1
TGTGCCATCAGGGACACTGAAGCTTTCTTT	CAIRDTEAFF	-	-	TRBV28	TRBJ1-1
TGCGCCAGCAGCTTGCAACGGACTAGCGGGAAGGCCGGGGAGCTGTTTTTT	CASSLQRTSGKAGELFF	TRBD2	-	TRBV5-1	TRBJ2-2
TGTGCCAGCGGGAATATAGGCAATCAGCCCCAGCATTTT	CASGNIGNQPQHF	-	-	TRBV28	TRBJ1-5
TGCGCCAGCAGCTTGGAGGTAGTGGGTTTTAGACGCACCGGGGAGCTGTTTTTT	CASSLEVVGFRRTGELFF	-	-	TRBV5-1	TRBJ2-2
TGTGCCAGCAGCTTAGCGGGACTTCCCTACAATGAGCAGTTCTTC	CASSLAGLPYNEQFF	-	-	TRBV11-3	TRBJ2-1
TGTGCCAGCAGCCCCGGGTCGGGAGCCTCCTACAATGAGCAGTTCTTC	CASSPGSGASYNEQFF	-	-	TRBV7-2	TRBJ2-1
TGTGCCAGCAGCCAAGGTGAGCAGCCCCAGCATTTT	CASSQGEQPQHF	-	-	TRBV3-1/TRBV3-2	TRBJ1-5
TGTGCCAGCAGCTCAGGGGAATGGACCGGGGAGCTGTTTTTT	CASSSGEWTGELFF	-	-	TRBV11-2	TRBJ2-2
TGTGCCAGCACTGCAGGAGCCTGGGATCAGCCCCAGCATTTT	CASTAGAWDQPQHF	-	-	TRBV28	TRBJ1-5
TGTGCCAGCAGGAAAGGCGGACAGGGAAACTATGGCTACACCTTC	CASRKGGQGNYGYTF	TRBD1	-	TRBV28	TRBJ1-2
TGTGCCAGCAGCTCAGCTCTTTTCCCTGAAGCTTTCTTT	CASSSALFPEAFF	-	-	TRBV7-2	TRBJ1-1
TGTGCCAGCAGCTTAGAGTCCACCTACGAGCAGTACTTC	CASSLESTYEQYF	-	many	TRBV11-2	TRBJ2-7
TGTGCCAGCTGTAAGCAGACCCAAGAGACCCAGTACTTC	CASCKQTQETQYF	-	-	TRBV3-1/TRBV3-2	TRBJ2-5
TGTGCCAGCAGAACAGGGGCAGTGGGGGGCGCTCCCCAGCATTTT	CASRTGAVGGAPQHF	TRBD1	-	TRBV6-5	TRBJ1-5
TGTGCCATCACCTTGGACGGGGCGCGAGTTGAAAAACTGTTTTTT	CAITLDGARVEKLFF	-	-	TRBV10-3	TRBJ1-4
TGTGCCAGCAGTCGCGGACACCTAGCCTCTGGAAACACCATATATTTT	CASSRGHLASGNTIYF	-	-	TRBV6-2/TRBV6-3	TRBJ1-3
TGTGCCTGCTTGGAAGGGGGCGGCGGTGAAAAACTGTTTTTT	CACLEGGGGEKLFF	TRBD1	-	TRBV28	TRBJ1-4